These 14 T cell receptor beta chains share one sample of origin, sequenced in a study of memory CD4+ T cells and cytomegalovirus serostatus. The table came from immunoSEQ multiplex PCR; TCRdb's copy has only in-frame clones and leaves some out. The table includes tens of thousands of clones, 82% detected once. The sort gate was single viable CD3+CD4+CD8-CD45RO+ cells for memory CD4+ T cells. What was sequenced was memory CD4+ T cells from blood. Receptors originate from an adult in good health and CMV-seronegative.

This chain connects TRBV6-1 to TRBJ2-7; D remains unclear. This CDR3 is 12 amino acids long. Trimming took 2 bases from V and 2 from J, leaving 4 bases between them. Germline V gene data show CDR1 as MNHNS and CDR2 as SASEGT. CDR3 coding DNA: TGTGCCAGCAGTGAACGGACCTACGAGCAGTACTTC. Its protein is CASSERTYEQYF.

This sequence joins TRBV28 and TRBJ1-3; no reliable D call. This CDR3 has 15 residues. The V end lost 5 bases, the J end lost 4 bases, and 15 bases lay between the germline ends. The germline CDR1 and CDR2 sequences are MDHEN and SYDVKM. CDR3 sequence: CASSQVQMRGNTIYF. In DNA, the CDR3 is TGTGCCAGCAGTCAGGTGCAAATGAGAGGAAACACCATATATTTT.

The chain recombines TRBV7-9 with TRBJ1-4, with D perhaps matching TRBD1 (6 bases). The germline V gene has CDR1 SEHNR and CDR2 FQNEAQ (reference sequence). The CDR3 length is 15 residues. V lost 6 bases, J lost 6 bases, and 17 bases lay in between. The CDR3 reads CASSPQGRLDEKLFF. CDR3 nucleotide sequence: TGTGCCAGCAGTCCCCAGGGGAGGTTAGATGAAAAACTGTTTTTT.

The chain combines TRBV2 with TRBJ1-1; TRBD1 aligns across 7 bases. This CDR3 is built from 13 residues. J gave up 3 bases and V 6 bases, and 4 bases lay outside the gene matches. The germline V gene has CDR1 SNHLY and CDR2 FYNNEI. The chain's CDR3 is CASSETGYTEAFF. The DNA of the CDR3 is TGTGCCAGCAGCGAGACAGGGTACACTGAAGCTTTCTTT.

The rearrangement uses TRBV7-2 and TRBJ1-1, with a possible D match to TRBD1 (5 bases). Trimming removed 1 base from V and 5 bases from J, with 8 bases in between. The germline CDR1 and CDR2 sequences are SGHTA and FQGNSA. The CDR3 runs 13 residues. This CDR3 reads CASSLGGVTEAFF. Here the CDR3 DNA reads TGTGCCAGCAGCTTAGGAGGGGTGACTGAAGCTTTCTTT.

This chain connects TRBV5-1 to TRBJ2-2, with a tentative D call TRBD1 (6 bases). Germline CDR1 is SGHRS and CDR2 is YFSETQ. Trimming took 2 bases from V and 4 from J, leaving 12 bases between them. The CDR3 covers 15 residues. The CDR3 reads CASSLDTGTTGELFF. The CDR3, as DNA: TGCGCCAGCAGCTTAGATACAGGGACCACCGGGGAGCTGTTTTTT.

This clone was counted once. The rearrangement uses TRBV7-3 and TRBJ1-2, with D perhaps matching TRBD1 (6 bases). The V gene lost 2 bases and the J gene lost 7 bases, with 17 bases spanning the gap. Germline V gene lookup returns CDR1 SGHTA and CDR2 FQGTGA. The CDR3 loop spans 15 amino acids. In nucleotides, the CDR3 is TGTGCCAGCAGCTTACTGGGCAGGGGTAAAGGTGGCTACACCTTC. Its protein product is CASSLLGRGKGGYTF. The variable domain in full, completed from reference TRBV7-3 and TRBJ1-2, reads GAGVSQTPSNKVTEKGKYVELRCDPISGHTALYWYRQSLGQGPEFLIYFQGTGAADDSGLPNDRFFAVRPEGSVSTLKIQRTERGDSAVYLCASSLLGRGKGGYTFGSGTRLTVV.

This chain connects TRBV7-9 to TRBJ2-4; TRBD1 or TRBD2 may be the D gene (5 bases each). With 0 bases removed from V and 5 bases from J, the gap between germline ends came to 5 bases. The CDR3 loop spans 13 amino acids. The germline CDR1 and CDR2 sequences are SEHNR and FQNEAQ (reference sequence). The CDR3 spells CASSLAGENIQYF. The CDR3 bases are TGTGCCAGCAGCTTAGCGGGGGAAAACATTCAGTACTTC.

The chain combines TRBV7-2 with TRBJ2-7; the match to TRBD2 covers 10 bases. The V and J ends lost 2 bases and 4 bases, in that order; junction bases with no gene match: 5. Germline CDR1 is SGHTA and CDR2 is FQGNSA. The CDR3 consists of 15 residues. DNA for the CDR3: TGTGCCAGCAGCTTACAAGCGGGGGGGCTTTACGAGCAGTACTTC. Translating gives CASSLQAGGLYEQYF.

V and J are TRBV30 and TRBJ1-2, with D unresolved. CDR3 length: 11 amino acids. Germline CDR1 and CDR2: GTSNPN and SVGIG (reference sequence). Deletions cut 5 bases from V and 5 bases from J, with 9 bases between. CDR3 sequence reads: CAWSGFYGYTF. The CDR3 nucleotides are TGTGCCTGGTCCGGGTTTTATGGCTACACCTTC.

The rearrangement joins TRBV28 to TRBJ1-1, with a possible D match to TRBD1 (6 bases). Germline loops: CDR1 MDHEN, CDR2 SYDVKM. The CDR3 spans 14 residues. V was cut by 5 bases and J by 4 bases, with 14 bases left in between. The CDR3 bases are TGTGCCAGCAGTCCCCGGACAGAGAGCACTGAAGCTTTCTTT. Translating it yields CASSPRTESTEAFF.

This clone has only a few counts. CDR3 sequence (DNA): TGTGCCACCAGCACCCCCTGGGGGTTTACTCAGCCCCAGCATTTT. It codes for CATSTPWGFTQPQHF. The chain joins TRBV15 to TRBJ1-5; tentative D call: TRBD1 (5 bases). The CDR3 runs to 15 residues. Germline V gives CDR1 LNHNV, CDR2 YYDKDF (reference sequence). Trimming took 4 bases from V and 6 from J, leaving 16 bases between them.

The chain recombines TRBV7-9 with TRBJ1-1; D call uncertain. CDR1 SEHNR and CDR2 FQNEAQ come from the germline V gene (reference sequence). Trimming pared 5 bases from V and 6 bases from J, leaving 7 bases between. The CDR3 runs to 11 residues. In DNA form, the CDR3 reads TGTGCCAGCAGCCCTAAAGCTGAAGCTTTCTTT. It encodes CASSPKAEAFF.

This chain joins TRBV2 and TRBJ2-1, with 13 nucleotides matching TRBD2. The CDR3 covers 16 residues. V trimming: 6 bases; J trimming: 8 bases; junction bases outside the gene matches: 10. Germline-derived CDR1 and CDR2 are SNHLY and FYNNEI. Written as DNA, the CDR3 is TGTGCCAGCAGAAACGGACTAGCGGGGGCCTGGGATGAGCAGTTCTTC. This sequence encodes CASRNGLAGAWDEQFF.